This passage covers 23 T cell receptor beta chains from one sample sequenced in a study of OX40 agonist ivuxolimab in advanced cancers. Only in-frame clones appear in the TCRdb table, and some are missing; sequencing was by immunoSEQ multiplex PCR. The data show approximately 77,000 clones, about 91% seen once. The input for sequencing was CD4+ or CD8+ T cells sorted from blood, taken in a trial of the OX40 agonist ivuxolimab. These receptors all come from an adult with an advanced solid tumor such as melanoma, head and neck, liver or kidney cancer.

V gene TRBV5-1 combines with J gene TRBJ2-2, with D maybe TRBD2 (6 bases). The V end was cut by 1 base, the J end by 4 bases, with 14 bases between. Germline V CDR1 and CDR2: SGHRS, YFSETQ. The CDR3 extends over 16 amino acids. CDR3 bases: TGCGCCAGCAGCTTGTTCCCCCAGGAGGGCACCGGGGAGCTGTTTTTT. It codes for CASSLFPQEGTGELFF.

This clone was detected only once. The chain couples TRBV4-1 to TRBJ2-5, with D perhaps TRBD2 (6 bases). Germline values: CDR1 MGHRA, CDR2 YSYEKL. The CDR3 contains 15 residues. Deletions cut 4 bases from V and 5 bases from J, with 17 bases between. The CDR3: CASSPNFGGTETQYF. DNA of the CDR3: TGCGCCAGCAGCCCCAATTTCGGGGGAACCGAGACCCAGTACTTC.

This clone appeared once. The chain joins TRBV11-3 to TRBJ2-7, with unresolved D. The CDR3 extends over 14 amino acids. V was clipped by 0 bases and J by 6 bases, with 12 bases between them. CDR1 SGHNT and CDR2 YENEEA come from the germline V gene. CDR3 in amino acids: CASSLDSIGPEQYF. The CDR3 DNA reads TGTGCCAGCAGCTTAGACAGTATCGGGCCCGAGCAGTACTTC.

The chain links TRBV5-8 to TRBJ2-3; maybe TRBD1 (5 bases). V lost 0 bases and J 0 bases, leaving 8 bases between the germline ends. The CDR3 has 15 residues. CDR1 SGHTS and CDR2 YDEGEE come from the germline V gene. CDR3 nucleotides: TGTGCCAGCAGCTTGGAAGGGGCGAGCACAGATACGCAGTATTTT. This codes for CASSLEGASTDTQYF. Complete variable domain (other parts from reference TRBV5-8 and TRBJ2-3): EAGVTQSPTHLIKTRGQQATLRCSPISGHTSVYWYQQALGLGLQFLLWYDEGEERNRGNFPPRFSGRQFPNYSSELNVNALELEDSALYLCASSLEGASTDTQYFGPGTRLTVL.

This clone was recorded a few times. The V and J genes are TRBV9 and TRBJ1-2; D ambiguous. Looked up from germline, CDR1 is SGDLS and CDR2 is YYNGEE. The V and J ends lost 3 bases and 3 bases respectively, with 6 bases between them. The CDR3 has 12 amino acids. CDR3 nucleotides: TGTGCCAGCAGCGCGTCCTACTATGGCTACACCTTC. Encoded protein: CASSASYYGYTF. Variable domain in full (rest from reference TRBV9 and TRBJ1-2): DSGVTQTPKHLITATGQRVTLRCSPRSGDLSVYWYQQSLDQGLQFLIQYYNGEERAKGNILERFSAQQFPDLHSELNLSSLELGDSALYFCASSASYYGYTFGSGTRLTVV.

The CDR3 DNA is TGTGCCAGCAGCTTAGCCAGCGGGAGGGTCTACAATGAGCAGTTCTTC. Its translation: CASSLASGRVYNEQFF. The gene calls are TRBV7-9 and TRBJ2-1; 10 nucleotides align to TRBD2. This CDR3 has 16 amino acids. V shed 0 bases, J shed 3 bases, and the junction held 2 bases outside the gene matches. Germline CDR1 and CDR2: SEHNR and FQNEAQ (reference sequence).

The chain carries TRBV5-4 and TRBJ1-2; possibly TRBD1 for D (6 bases). CDR1 is SGHNT and CDR2 is YYREEE in the germline V gene (reference sequence). V shed 3 bases and J shed 4 bases, with 13 bases lying between them. This CDR3 has 14 residues. The CDR3 protein is CASSSQIRGYGYTF. CDR3 in DNA: TGTGCCAGCAGCTCCCAGATCAGGGGCTATGGCTACACCTTC.

The chain carries TRBV19 and TRBJ1-1; D perhaps matches TRBD1 (5 bases). CDR1 LNHDA and CDR2 SQIVND come from the germline V gene (reference sequence). Trimming removed 3 bases at V and 4 bases at J, with 12 bases between. CDR3 size: 14 residues. The CDR3: CASSMMGGITEAFF. The CDR3 coding sequence is TGTGCCAGTAGTATGATGGGGGGAATCACTGAAGCTTTCTTT. The whole variable domain, remainder taken from reference TRBV19 and TRBJ1-1, is DGGITQSPKYLFRKEGQNVTLSCEQNLNHDAMYWYRQDPGQGLRLIYYSQIVNDFQKGDIAEGYSVSREKKESFPLTVTSAQKNPTAFYLCASSMMGGITEAFFGQGTRLTVV.

The chain employs TRBV4-1 and TRBJ2-5; maybe TRBD2 (5 bases). Germline values: CDR1 MGHRA, CDR2 YSYEKL. The CDR3 is 17 residues long. Trimming left V 0 bases short and J 4 bases short, with 18 bases between. CDR3 residues: CASSQDPPGFEGETQYF. For the CDR3, the DNA is TGCGCCAGCAGCCAAGATCCCCCGGGGTTTGAAGGAGAGACCCAGTACTTC.

The chain employs TRBV4-3 and TRBJ1-5; unclear D gene. Deletions cut 0 bases from V and 1 base from J, with 19 bases between. The CDR3 spans 19 residues. Germline CDR1 and CDR2: LGHNA and YSLEER. The CDR3 here is CASSQDPFVGISSNQPQHF. DNA for the CDR3: TGCGCCAGCAGCCAAGATCCCTTCGTGGGGATTTCGAGCAATCAGCCCCAGCATTTT.

V gene TRBV7-9 combines with J gene TRBJ2-7; D remains unclear. Germline assignment: CDR1 SEHNR and CDR2 FQNEAQ (reference sequence). The CDR3 has 12 amino acids. V lost 5 bases and J 3 bases, leaving 8 bases between the germline ends. The chain's CDR3 is CASSHGVYEQYF. DNA for the CDR3: TGTGCCAGCAGCCACGGAGTCTACGAGCAGTACTTC.

The chain is built from TRBV10-2 and TRBJ2-3; TRBD2 aligns across 8 bases. The CDR3 loop spans 13 amino acids. V shed 4 bases and J 6 bases; nucleotides not matched to a gene: 3. Germline V gene lookup returns CDR1 WSHSY and CDR2 SAAADI. The CDR3 DNA sequence: TGCGCCAGCAGTGGTAGCGGGACTGATACGCAGTATTTT. Amino acid sequence: CASSGSGTDTQYF.

The chain has TRBV4-2 and TRBJ1-5; no definite D call. Germline assignment: CDR1 LGHNA and CDR2 YNFKEQ. The CDR3 sequence is 13 residues long. Between the trimmed V and J ends, which lost 1 base and 3 bases, there was a span of 4 bases. The CDR3 here is CASSQALNQPQHF. The CDR3 region has the DNA TGTGCCAGCAGCCAAGCCCTCAATCAGCCCCAGCATTTT.

CDR3 bases: TGCGCCAGCAGCACGGGACACCGCTACGAGCAGTACTTC. Residues: CASSTGHRYEQYF. This chain links TRBV5-1 with TRBJ2-5, with D maybe TRBD1 (6 bases). Gene TRBJ2-7 matches the end of the DNA better, so the J call may be wrong. Germline CDR1 and CDR2: SGHRS and YFSETQ. This CDR3 spans 13 amino acids.

The chain joins TRBV9 to TRBJ1-1; no reliable D call. Trimming shortened V by 3 bases and J by 0 bases, and 18 bases separated the two germline ends. This CDR3 is built from 17 residues. Germline CDR1 SGDLS, CDR2 YYNGEE. As DNA, the CDR3 is TGTGCCAGCAGCGCCCGCGCTTGGACCGCTATGAACACTGAAGCTTTCTTT. This translates into CASSARAWTAMNTEAFF.

The rearrangement links TRBV7-9 to TRBJ2-3, with D possibly being TRBD1 or TRBD2 (5 bases each). V lost 8 bases, J lost 1 base, and 16 bases lay in between. The CDR3 sequence is 15 residues long. Per the germline V gene, CDR1 is SEHNR and CDR2 is FQNEAQ (reference sequence). For the CDR3, the DNA is TGTGCCAGCGTCCCCGGGGCGGTTCGCACAGATACGCAGTATTTT. It is translated as CASVPGAVRTDTQYF. Full variable domain (rest looked up from reference TRBV7-9 and TRBJ2-3): DTGVSQNPRHKITKRGQNVTFRCDPISEHNRLYWYRQTLGQGPEFLTYFQNEAQLEKSRLLSDRFSAERPKGSFSTLEIQRTEQGDSAMYLCASVPGAVRTDTQYFGPGTRLTVL.

The chain uses TRBV5-6 and TRBJ2-3; D is undetermined. CDR1 is SGHDT and CDR2 is YYEEEE in the germline V gene. CDR3 length equals 12 residues. V dropped 4 bases and J dropped 4 bases, with 7 bases sitting between them. CDR3 coding DNA: TGTGCCAGCAGCCAAGGGCCAGATACGCAGTATTTT. Protein: CASSQGPDTQYF.

This rearrangement joins TRBV28 to TRBJ2-3, with D possibly matching TRBD2 (5 bases). The CDR3 totals 14 residues. Per germline, CDR1 MDHEN and CDR2 SYDVKM. Trimming took 7 bases from V and 5 from J, leaving 16 bases between them. CDR3 nucleotide sequence: TGTGCCAGCACCACCGACTACTCCGGAGATACGCAGTATTTT. The encoded protein is CASTTDYSGDTQYF.

The chain combines TRBV5-8 with TRBJ2-7, with D perhaps TRBD2 (6 bases). Germline lookup yields CDR1 SGHTS and CDR2 YDEGEE. The V end lost 4 bases, the J end lost 3 bases, and 14 bases lay between the germline ends. This CDR3 spans 14 amino acids. The CDR3 here is CASSPGGINYEQYF. As DNA, the CDR3 is TGTGCCAGCAGCCCCGGAGGGATTAACTACGAGCAGTACTTC.

This chain links TRBV10-3 with TRBJ1-1; 8 bases are a match to TRBD1. There are 15 residues in the CDR3. Looked up from germline, CDR1 is ENHRY and CDR2 is SYGVKD. J gave up 4 bases and V 0 bases, and 4 bases lay outside the gene matches. The CDR3 loop is CAISESTGVGTEAFF. CDR3 DNA: TGTGCCATCAGTGAGTCGACAGGGGTTGGCACTGAAGCTTTCTTT.

The chain combines TRBV27 with TRBJ2-1; D not certain. With 2 bases removed from V and 5 bases from J, the gap between germline ends came to 13 bases. CDR1 is MNHEY and CDR2 is SMNVEV in the germline V gene (reference sequence). The length of the CDR3 is 15 residues. Here the CDR3 reads CASSLGPRSNNEQFF. CDR3 sequence (DNA): TGTGCCAGCAGTTTAGGACCCCGTTCTAACAATGAGCAGTTCTTC.

The chain uses TRBV5-4 and TRBJ1-1; no reliable D call. The CDR3 has 11 amino acids. Per the germline V gene, CDR1 is SGHNT and CDR2 is YYREEE (reference sequence). V shed 0 bases and J shed 7 bases, with 4 bases lying between them. The CDR3 DNA reads TGTGCCAGCAGCTTGGGACTTGAAGCTTTCTTT. Its translation: CASSLGLEAFF.

The chain couples TRBV4-2 to TRBJ2-5; D is unresolved. The DNA end is a closer match to TRBJ2-7, so the J assignment may be wrong. This CDR3 is built from 15 residues. Germline V gene lookup returns CDR1 LGHNA and CDR2 YNFKEQ. The CDR3 here is CASSQERLVAYEQYF. The CDR3 coding sequence is TGTGCCAGCAGCCAAGAACGCCTGGTTGCCTACGAGCAGTACTTC.